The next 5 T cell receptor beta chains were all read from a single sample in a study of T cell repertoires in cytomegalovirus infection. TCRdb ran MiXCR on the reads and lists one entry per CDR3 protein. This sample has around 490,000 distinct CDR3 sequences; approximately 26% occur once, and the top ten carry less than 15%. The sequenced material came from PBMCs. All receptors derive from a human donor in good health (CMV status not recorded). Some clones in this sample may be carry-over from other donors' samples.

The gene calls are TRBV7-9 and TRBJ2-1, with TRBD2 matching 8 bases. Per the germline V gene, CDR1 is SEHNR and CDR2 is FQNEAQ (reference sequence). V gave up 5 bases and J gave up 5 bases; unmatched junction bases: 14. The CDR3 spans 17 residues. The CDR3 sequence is CASSPLVGGRPHNEQFF. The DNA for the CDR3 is TGTGCCAGCAGCCCCCTGGTTGGCGGGAGGCCCCACAATGAGCAGTTCTTC.

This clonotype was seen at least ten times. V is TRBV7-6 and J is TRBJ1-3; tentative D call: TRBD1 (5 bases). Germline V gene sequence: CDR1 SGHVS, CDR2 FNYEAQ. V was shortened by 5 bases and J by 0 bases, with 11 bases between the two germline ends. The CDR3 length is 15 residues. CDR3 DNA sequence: TGTGCCAGCAGCCGGGACCGTACCTCTGGAAACACCATATATTTT. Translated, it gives CASSRDRTSGNTIYF.

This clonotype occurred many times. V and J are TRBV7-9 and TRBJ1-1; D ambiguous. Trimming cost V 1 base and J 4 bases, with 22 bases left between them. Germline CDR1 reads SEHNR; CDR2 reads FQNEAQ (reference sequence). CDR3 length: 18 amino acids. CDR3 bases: TGTGCCAGCAGCTTAGGTCGGGATCCTAGCTGGCTAAGCACTGAAGCTTTCTTT. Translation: CASSLGRDPSWLSTEAFF.

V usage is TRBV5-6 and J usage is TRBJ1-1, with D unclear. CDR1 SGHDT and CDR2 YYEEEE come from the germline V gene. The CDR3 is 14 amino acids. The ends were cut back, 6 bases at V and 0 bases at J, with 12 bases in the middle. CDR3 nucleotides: TGTGCCAGCACCATGGCCGGGGTGAACACTGAAGCTTTCTTT. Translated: CASTMAGVNTEAFF.

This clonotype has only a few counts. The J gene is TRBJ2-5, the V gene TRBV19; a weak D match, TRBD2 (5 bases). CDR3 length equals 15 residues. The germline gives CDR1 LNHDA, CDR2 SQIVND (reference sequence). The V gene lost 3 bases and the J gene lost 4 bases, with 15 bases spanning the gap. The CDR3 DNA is TGTGCCAGTAGTATTTCGAGCGGAGCCATAGAGACCCAGTACTTC. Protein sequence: CASSISSGAIETQYF.